Below, one T cell receptor beta chain is given with its context. The sample comes from a study of regulatory T cells in long-lasting Graves disease. Building of the TCR beta libraries involved iRepertoire HTBI primers and Arm-PCR of CDR3 regions. TCRdb called the multiplex PCR reads again in MiXCR, with one record for every CDR3 protein. The repertoire holds 500,000 to 700,000 distinct CDR3 sequences, with 16% as singletons. Time point defined: newly diagnosed GD, antithyroid drugs for less than 3 months. Extracted RNA from PBMCs served as the source of the TCR library. CDR1 is SEHNR and CDR2 is FQNEAQ in the germline V gene (reference sequence). The CDR3 contains 17 residues. Trimming removed 6 bases from V and 2 bases from J, with 20 bases in between. These data are also associated with another study on T cells in Graves' hyperthyroidism and ophthalmopathy. That investigation notes: In the blood, most expanded thyroid clonotypes above 0.001 appeared as well. Researchers report that a 13 V-J model separated ophthalmopathy from stable hyperthyroidism.

Sequencing was performed on peripheral blood mononuclear cells (PBMCs), taken at new diagnosis, from a patient treated with antithyroid drugs. This clonotype was obtained from a woman aged 25 to 39 with Graves disease. The V call is TRBV7-9, the J call TRBJ2-1; possibly TRBD2 for D (7 bases). The CDR3 bases are TGTGCCAGCAGTCAGCTGGGGGGGGGGACACCCTACAATGAGCAGTTCTTC. Translation gives CASSQLGGGTPYNEQFF. The full variable domain, with the rest looked up from reference TRBV7-9 and TRBJ2-1, is DTGVSQNPRHKITKRGQNVTFRCDPISEHNRLYWYRQTLGQGPEFLTYFQNEAQLEKSRLLSDRFSAERPKGSFSTLEIQRTEQGDSAMYLCASSQLGGGTPYNEQFFGPGTRLTVL.